One TCR beta chain is described in this entry. The target antigen is unknown. This sample was taken from a study of T cell responses to AZD1222 COVID-19 vaccine. Study context: Pooled together were second doses at about 4 or about 12 weeks. Whole-study results and caveats: There were repertoire samples only from the period after the peak T cell response. Just a handful of people given AZD1222 tested seropositive at baseline.

This table comes from immunoSEQ multiplex PCR, and its TCRdb copy is limited to in-frame clones, with some not included. The sample carries around 100,000 clones, around 87% recorded once. J lost 5 bases, V lost 5 bases, and 10 bases had no gene match. This CDR3 spans 14 amino acids. Per germline, CDR1 SQVTM and CDR2 ANQGSEA. The TCR comes from an adult in good health. The chain uses TRBV29-1 and TRBJ2-3; TRBD2 agrees at 7 bases. This specimen consisted of peripheral blood, obtained on day 0 of AZD1222 vaccination. The CDR3 nucleotides are TGCAGCGTTCTCGGCGGGAGAGAAGGAGATACGCAGTATTTT. This encodes CSVLGGREGDTQYF.